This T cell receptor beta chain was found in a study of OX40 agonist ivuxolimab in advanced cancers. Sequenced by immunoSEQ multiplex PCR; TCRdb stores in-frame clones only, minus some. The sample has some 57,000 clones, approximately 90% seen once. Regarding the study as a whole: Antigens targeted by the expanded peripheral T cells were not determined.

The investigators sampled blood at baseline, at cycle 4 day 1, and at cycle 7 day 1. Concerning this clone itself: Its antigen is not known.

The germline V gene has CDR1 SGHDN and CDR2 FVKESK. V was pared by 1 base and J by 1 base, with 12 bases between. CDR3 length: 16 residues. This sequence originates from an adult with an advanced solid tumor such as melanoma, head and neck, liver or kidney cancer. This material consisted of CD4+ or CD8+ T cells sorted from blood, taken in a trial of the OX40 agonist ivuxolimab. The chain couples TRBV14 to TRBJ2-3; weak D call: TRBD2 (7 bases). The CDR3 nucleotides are TGTGCCAGCAGCCAAGGAGGGGGGGGGCGCACAGATACGCAGTATTTT. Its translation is CASSQGGGGRTDTQYF.